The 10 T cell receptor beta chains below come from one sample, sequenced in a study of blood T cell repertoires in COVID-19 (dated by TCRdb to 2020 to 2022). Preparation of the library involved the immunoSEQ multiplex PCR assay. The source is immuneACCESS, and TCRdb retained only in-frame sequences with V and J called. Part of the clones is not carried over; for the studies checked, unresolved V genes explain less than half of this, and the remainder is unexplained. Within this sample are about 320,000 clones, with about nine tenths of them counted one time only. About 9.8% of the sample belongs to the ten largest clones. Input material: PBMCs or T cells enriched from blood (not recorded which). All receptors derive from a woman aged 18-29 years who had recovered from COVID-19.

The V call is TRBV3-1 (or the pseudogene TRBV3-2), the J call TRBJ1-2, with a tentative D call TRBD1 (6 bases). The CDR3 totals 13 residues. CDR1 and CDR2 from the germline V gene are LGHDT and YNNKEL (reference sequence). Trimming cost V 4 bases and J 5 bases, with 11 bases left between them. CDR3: CASSPDRTYGYTF. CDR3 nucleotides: TGTGCCAGCAGCCCTGACAGGACTTATGGCTACACCTTC.

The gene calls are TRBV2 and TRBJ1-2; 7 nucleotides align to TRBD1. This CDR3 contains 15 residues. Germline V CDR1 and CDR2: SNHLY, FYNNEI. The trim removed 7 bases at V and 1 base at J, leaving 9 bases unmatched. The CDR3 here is CASTQTGFLNYGYTF. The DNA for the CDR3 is TGTGCCAGCACCCAGACAGGGTTCCTTAACTATGGCTACACCTTC.

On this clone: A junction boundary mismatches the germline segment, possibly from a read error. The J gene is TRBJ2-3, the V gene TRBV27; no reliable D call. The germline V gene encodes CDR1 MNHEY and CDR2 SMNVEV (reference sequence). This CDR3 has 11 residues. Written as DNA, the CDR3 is TGTGCAAGCACGCGCGCAGATACGCAGTATTTT. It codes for CASTRADTQYF.

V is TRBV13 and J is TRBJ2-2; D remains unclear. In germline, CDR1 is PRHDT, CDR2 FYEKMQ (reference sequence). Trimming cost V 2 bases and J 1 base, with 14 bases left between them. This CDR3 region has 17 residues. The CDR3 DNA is TGTGCCAGCAGCTTATTTATAGTATTCCGGAACACCGGGGAGCTGTTTTTT. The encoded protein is CASSLFIVFRNTGELFF.

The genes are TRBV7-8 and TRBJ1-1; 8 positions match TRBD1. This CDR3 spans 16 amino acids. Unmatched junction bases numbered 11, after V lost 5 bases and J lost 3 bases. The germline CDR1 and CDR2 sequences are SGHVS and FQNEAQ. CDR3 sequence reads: CASSRAAGQADTEAFF. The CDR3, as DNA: TGTGCCAGCAGCCGCGCCGCGGGACAGGCCGACACTGAAGCTTTCTTT.

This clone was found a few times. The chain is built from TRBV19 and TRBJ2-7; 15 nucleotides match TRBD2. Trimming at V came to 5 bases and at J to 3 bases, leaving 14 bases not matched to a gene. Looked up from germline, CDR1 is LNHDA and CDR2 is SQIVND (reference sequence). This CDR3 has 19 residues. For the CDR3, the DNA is TGTGCCAGTAGTCCTTACCCCGGGACTAGCGGGAGGCCCGACTACGAGCAGTACTTC. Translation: CASSPYPGTSGRPDYEQYF.

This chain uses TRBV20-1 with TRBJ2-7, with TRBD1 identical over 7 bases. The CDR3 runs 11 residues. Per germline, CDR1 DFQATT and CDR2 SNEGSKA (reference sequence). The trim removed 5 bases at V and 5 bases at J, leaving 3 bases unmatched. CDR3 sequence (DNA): TGCAGTGCTGGGACAGTAGACGAGCAGTACTTC. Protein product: CSAGTVDEQYF.

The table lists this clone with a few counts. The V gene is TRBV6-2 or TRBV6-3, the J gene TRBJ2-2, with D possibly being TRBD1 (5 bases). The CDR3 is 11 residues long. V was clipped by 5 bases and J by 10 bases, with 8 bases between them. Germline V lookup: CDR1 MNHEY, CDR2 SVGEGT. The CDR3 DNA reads TGTGCCAGCAGTCATGGACAGGAGCTGTTTTTT. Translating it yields CASSHGQELFF.

The CDR3 protein is CASSIPDRGRKEKLFF. The CDR3 DNA reads TGTGCCAGTAGTATCCCGGACAGGGGGCGGAAGGAAAAACTGTTTTTT. V gene TRBV19 combines with J gene TRBJ1-4, with TRBD1 matching 11 bases. Germline V gene lookup returns CDR1 LNHDA and CDR2 SQIVND (reference sequence). Trimming cost V 3 bases and J 8 bases; bases outside gene matches: 8. There are 16 residues in the CDR3. Full variable domain (missing parts from reference TRBV19 and TRBJ1-4): DGGITQSPKYLFRKEGQNVTLSCEQNLNHDAMYWYRQDPGQGLRLIYYSQIVNDFQKGDIAEGYSVSREKKESFPLTVTSAQKNPTAFYLCASSIPDRGRKEKLFFGSGTQLSVL.

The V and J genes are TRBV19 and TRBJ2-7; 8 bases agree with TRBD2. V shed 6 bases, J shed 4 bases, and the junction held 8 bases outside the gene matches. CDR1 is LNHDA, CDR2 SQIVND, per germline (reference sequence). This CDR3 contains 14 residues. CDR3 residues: CASSNKRGLYEQYF. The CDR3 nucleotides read TGTGCCAGTAGCAATAAGCGGGGGCTGTACGAGCAGTACTTC.